The text below deals with one T cell receptor (beta chain). Its antigen is currently unknown. The data were obtained in a study of a mutant IDH1 vaccine in newly diagnosed glioma. Whole-study context: Treated patients had a mean age of roughly 44 years and a sex split that was roughly 60% male and about 40% female.

Time point indicated: week 47, end of study. Each dose of the vaccine consisted of 300 ug of mutant IDH1 20-mer peptide, with topical imiquimod. Profiled with immunoSEQ multiplex PCR; TCRdb holds only in-frame clones, not every one. In the table there are some 30,000 clones, 84% of which are singletons. This receptor was obtained from a young man with glioma. Sequenced here: PBMCs, sampled from a glioma patient whose treatment included an IDH1 peptide vaccine.

CDR3 protein: CASSLGTDLSSYEQYF. For the CDR3, the DNA is TGCGCCAGCAGCTTGGGGACGGACTTGAGCTCCTACGAGCAGTACTTC. The chain recombines TRBV5-1 with TRBJ2-7; perhaps TRBD2 as D (5 bases). The CDR3 runs 16 residues. Per germline, CDR1 SGHRS and CDR2 YFSETQ. V lost 0 bases to trimming and J lost 0 bases, with 13 bases between them.